These 22 T cell receptor beta chains came from one sample sequenced in a study of control samples from healthy donors and cancer patients (TCRdb year 2020). The receptor library was made with the immunoSEQ multiplex PCR assay. TCRdb stores this immuneACCESS table with in-frame sequences only. Part of the clones is absent; in the studies checked, under half of the shortfall reflects unresolved V genes, and no reason is known for the rest. Here the sample has 130,000 to 150,000 clones; roughly 94% occur a single time. 14% of the sample is taken by the ten largest. The sample comprised PBMCs. All receptors derive from a man in his sixties with colorectal cancer.

The chain employs TRBV6-5 and TRBJ1-1; tentatively, D is TRBD1 (5 bases). The CDR3 length is 11 residues. Deletions cut 6 bases from V and 13 bases from J, with 15 bases between. Germline V gives CDR1 MNHEY, CDR2 SVGAGI. In nucleotides, the CDR3 is TGTGCCAGCAGCCCCGGGGCGAAGCTTTTCTTT. Its translation is CASSPGAKLFF.

The chain uses TRBV27 and TRBJ1-1; no firm D call. Between the trimmed V and J ends, which lost 3 bases and 3 bases, there was a span of 8 bases. Germline CDR1 MNHEY, CDR2 SMNVEV (reference sequence). The CDR3 extends over 13 amino acids. This chain's CDR3 is CASSFPPYTEAFF. The DNA of the CDR3 is TGTGCCAGCAGTTTTCCCCCGTACACTGAAGCTTTCTTT.

The V and J genes are TRBV27 and TRBJ1-6; 9 positions agree with TRBD1. From germline, CDR1 is MNHEY and CDR2 SMNVEV (reference sequence). V lost 3 bases and J lost 9; bases outside the gene matches: 6. This CDR3 is 15 amino acids long. The CDR3 sequence: CASSFVTGGGSPLHF. The DNA for the CDR3 is TGTGCCAGCAGTTTCGTTACAGGGGGCGGTTCACCCCTCCACTTT.

The V and J genes are TRBV9 and TRBJ2-1; D call uncertain. The V gene's germline CDR1 is SGDLS and CDR2 YYNGEE. The V gene lost 5 bases and the J gene lost 6 bases, with 12 bases spanning the gap. The CDR3 has 13 residues. CDR3 region: CASSVIDGNEQFF. CDR3 in DNA: TGTGCCAGCAGTGTTATTGACGGCAATGAGCAGTTCTTC.

The V gene is TRBV18, the J gene TRBJ2-1; 11 bases are shared with TRBD1. J was trimmed by 6 bases and V by 2 bases; bases with no gene match: 3. The CDR3 runs 15 residues. CDR1 and CDR2 (germline): KGHSH, LQKENI. The CDR3 sequence is CASSPGQGAGNEQFF. CDR3 in DNA: TGTGCCAGCTCACCAGGACAGGGGGCTGGCAATGAGCAGTTCTTC.

V is TRBV21-1 and J is TRBJ1-3; the table's D call of TRBD1 was not tested on the DNA. TRBV21-1 corresponds to a pseudogene. This CDR3 has 13 amino acids. The CDR3 protein is CASSKEQPDTIYF. The CDR3 nucleotides read TGTGCCAGCAGCAAAGAACAGCCTGACACCATATATTTT.

The genes are TRBV18 and TRBJ1-1; TRBD1 aligns across 9 bases. CDR3 size: 15 residues. Germline CDR1 reads KGHSH; CDR2 reads LQKENI. J lost 2 bases, V lost 4 bases, and 5 bases had no gene match. In nucleotides, the CDR3 is TGTGCCAGCTCACGTAGCACAGGGGGCAACACTGAAGCTTTCTTT. It is translated as CASSRSTGGNTEAFF. The entire variable domain, with the rest obtained from reference TRBV18 and TRBJ1-1, is as follows: NAGVMQNPRHLVRRRGQEARLRCSPMKGHSHVYWYRQLPEEGLKFMVYLQKENIIDESGMPKERFSAEFPKEGPSILRIQQVVRGDSAAYFCASSRSTGGNTEAFFGQGTRLTVV.

V gene TRBV2 combines with J gene TRBJ1-5; the D gene is possibly TRBD1 (6 bases). Per germline, CDR1 SNHLY and CDR2 FYNNEI. CDR3 length: 15 residues. Trimming removed 5 bases at V and 3 bases at J, with 14 bases between. The CDR3 protein is CASSTTGQNNQPQHF. The CDR3 DNA reads as TGTGCCAGCAGTACCACGGGACAAAACAATCAGCCCCAGCATTTT. Based on the CDR3 plus reference TRBV2 and TRBJ1-5, the full variable domain is EPEVTQTPSHQVTQMGQEVILRCVPISNHLYFYWYRQILGQKVEFLVSFYNNEISEKSEIFDDQFSVERPDGSNFTLKIRSTKLEDSAMYFCASSTTGQNNQPQHFGDGTRLSIL.

The J gene is TRBJ2-7, the V gene TRBV30, with 8 bases lining up with TRBD1. This CDR3 comprises 13 residues. Trimming took 3 bases from V and 10 from J; bases not matched to a gene: 11. Germline lookup yields CDR1 GTSNPN and CDR2 SVGIG (reference sequence). This CDR3 reads CAWRTGTGSGQYF. CDR3 DNA: TGTGCCTGGAGGACCGGGACAGGCTCGGGTCAGTACTTC.

The table lists this clone with a count of one. The chain uses TRBV6-5 and TRBJ1-2; TRBD1 is a possible D gene (5 bases). Trimming stripped 2 bases from V and 3 bases from J, with 7 bases between. Germline values: CDR1 MNHEY, CDR2 SVGAGI. The CDR3 has 13 amino acids. CDR3 coding DNA: TGTGCCAGCAGTTACGACAGCTACTATGGCTACACCTTC. It yields the protein CASSYDSYYGYTF.

This chain joins TRBV2 and TRBJ2-5; 16 bases line up with TRBD2. CDR3 size: 15 residues. Trimming removed 6 bases from V and 2 bases from J; junction bases left unmatched: 0. From germline, CDR1 is SNHLY and CDR2 FYNNEI. In nucleotides, the CDR3 is TGTGCCAGCAGGGGACTAGCGGGGGGGCAAGAGACCCAGTACTTC. Protein: CASRGLAGGQETQYF.

The genes are TRBV5-1 and TRBJ2-5, with 11 bases lining up with TRBD2. The germline CDR1 and CDR2 sequences are SGHRS and YFSETQ. The V segment lost 4 bases and the J segment 7 bases; nucleotides outside the gene matches: 9. The CDR3 has 15 residues. CDR3 sequence (DNA): TGCGCCAGCAGCGCCGGGACTAGCGGCGAGTGGACCCAGTACTTC. Translated, it gives CASSAGTSGEWTQYF. The complete variable domain, with remaining parts taken from reference TRBV5-1 and TRBJ2-5, reads KAGVTQTPRYLIKTRGQQVTLSCSPISGHRSVSWYQQTPGQGLQFLFEYFSETQRNKGNFPGRFSGRQFSNSRSEMNVSTLELGDSALYLCASSAGTSGEWTQYFGPGTRLLVL.

A remark on this clone: Other nucleotide sequences in the sample specify the same CDR3. J is TRBJ2-7 and V is TRBV27; the D is unclear. Trimming stripped 6 bases from V and 4 bases from J, with 7 bases between. Germline-derived CDR1 and CDR2 are MNHEY and SMNVEV (reference sequence). CDR3 length: 11 amino acids. The CDR3 region is CASSFGYEQYF. The CDR3, as DNA: TGTGCCAGCAGCTTCGGGTACGAGCAGTACTTC.

The chain has TRBV6-1 and TRBJ2-3; 12 bases are a match to TRBD2. Germline loops: CDR1 MNHNS, CDR2 SASEGT. The J segment lost 1 base and the V segment lost 6 bases, leaving 2 bases of the junction unmatched. The CDR3 is made up of 15 amino acids. Written as DNA, the CDR3 is TGTGCCAGCAGCCGGACTAGCGGGGGCACAGATACGCAGTATTTT. Its translation: CASSRTSGGTDTQYF.

The gene calls are TRBV19 and TRBJ2-1; 9 bases are shared with TRBD2. This CDR3 region has 14 residues. V gave up 10 bases and J gave up 0 bases; unmatched junction bases: 4. Germline CDR1 is LNHDA and CDR2 is SQIVND (reference sequence). In DNA, the CDR3 is TGTGCCACCCTAGCGGGGAGCTCCTACAATGAGCAGTTCTTC. It specifies CATLAGSSYNEQFF. Variable domain in full (rest from reference TRBV19 and TRBJ2-1): DGGITQSPKYLFRKEGQNVTLSCEQNLNHDAMYWYRQDPGQGLRLIYYSQIVNDFQKGDIAEGYSVSREKKESFPLTVTSAQKNPTAFYLCATLAGSSYNEQFFGPGTRLTVL.

This sequence joins TRBV6-4 and TRBJ1-2; TRBD1 agrees at 11 bases. Per germline, CDR1 MRHNA and CDR2 SNTAGT. V was pared by 3 bases and J by 7 bases, with 4 bases of the junction left unmatched. The CDR3 is 14 residues long. The DNA of the CDR3 is TGTGCCAGCAGTGAAGGACAGGGGGCTGGTGGCTACACCTTC. It specifies CASSEGQGAGGYTF.

This chain uses TRBV5-1 with TRBJ1-1; 8 positions agree with TRBD1. Trimming at V came to 2 bases and at J to 4 bases, leaving 4 bases not matched to a gene. The CDR3 has 14 residues. CDR1 and CDR2 (germline): SGHRS, YFSETQ. The CDR3 nucleotides are TGCGCCAGCAGCTTAGGACAGGGTATCACTGAAGCTTTCTTT. Amino acids: CASSLGQGITEAFF.

The rearrangement uses TRBV6-5 and TRBJ1-6; D remains unclear. The CDR3 totals 14 residues. Germline lookup yields CDR1 MNHEY and CDR2 SVGAGI. The ends were cut back, 2 bases at V and 9 bases at J, with 11 bases in the middle. The CDR3 protein is CASSYTSFGSPLHF. DNA for the CDR3: TGTGCCAGCAGTTACACATCCTTTGGTTCACCCCTCCACTTT.

The rearrangement joins TRBV5-1 to TRBJ2-3; 9 bases fit TRBD1. J gave up 0 bases and V 4 bases, and 3 bases lay outside the gene matches. Germline values: CDR1 SGHRS, CDR2 YFSETQ. This CDR3 has 15 residues. Written as DNA, the CDR3 is TGCGCCAGCAGCCAGGGACAGGGTAGCACAGATACGCAGTATTTT. Encoded protein: CASSQGQGSTDTQYF.

The CDR3 region is CASDPGANYGYTF. The DNA of the CDR3 is TGTGCCAGCGACCCGGGGGCTAACTATGGCTACACCTTC. The rearrangement uses TRBV19 and TRBJ1-2; D is perhaps TRBD1 (5 bases). Trimming cost V 9 bases and J 0 bases, with 11 bases left between them. Germline V lookup: CDR1 LNHDA, CDR2 SQIVND (reference sequence). The CDR3 is made up of 13 amino acids.

The J gene is TRBJ1-1, the V gene TRBV5-1; TRBD1 matches 7 bases. The CDR3 contains 14 residues. V gave up 1 base and J gave up 5 bases; unmatched junction bases: 5. Germline CDR1 SGHRS, CDR2 YFSETQ. Written as DNA, the CDR3 is TGCGCCAGCAGCTTGACAGGGGAGAGGACTGAAGCTTTCTTT. Residues: CASSLTGERTEAFF. The variable domain in full, completed from reference TRBV5-1 and TRBJ1-1, reads KAGVTQTPRYLIKTRGQQVTLSCSPISGHRSVSWYQQTPGQGLQFLFEYFSETQRNKGNFPGRFSGRQFSNSRSEMNVSTLELGDSALYLCASSLTGERTEAFFGQGTRLTVV.

This chain links TRBV18 with TRBJ2-3, with 11 bases aligning to TRBD2. The CDR3 consists of 16 residues. The germline V gene encodes CDR1 KGHSH and CDR2 LQKENI. The ends lost 0 bases at V and 4 bases at J; junction bases unmatched: 3. The CDR3 loop reads CASSPPLAGESDTQYF. Written as DNA, the CDR3 is TGTGCCAGCTCACCACCACTAGCGGGGGAATCAGATACGCAGTATTTT.